The entry below gives a single T cell receptor (beta chain) sequence along with its context. Its antigen is unknown. Qualities for individual bases were not recorded, and no much larger clone is one base off. This entry belongs to a study of cytomegalovirus exposure and HLA in healthy donors (dated by TCRdb to about 2017). At the level of the whole study: According to an earlier analysis of 587 of the donors, about 179 million T cells yielded approximately 120 million unique TCR beta sequences and 250 to 350 Gb of sequence data. Class I and class II HLA loci were covered by the typing at four-digit resolution. Because of strong linkage in the cohort, five DR-DQ haplotypes were treated as single units for association and clustering. The aim of the study was to test whether cataloging public T cell receptors could identify signatures of past pathogen exposure. To predict cytomegalovirus infection status, the study brought together high-throughput TCR immunosequencing, statistical association of individual TCRs with disease status, and machine learning. Of the roughly 400 genotyped donors, around 81% fell in the genetic ancestry cluster associated with self-reported Caucasian donors. On average, approximately 250,000 unique TCR beta nucleotide sequences were sequenced per donor among some 430 genotyped donors of the cohort, with roughly a sixth of those sequences being non-productive. Donor age, sex, ethnicity and CMV serostatus were compiled alongside the repertoire data. The later analysis used no new phenotypic data to find candidate immune exposures, relying instead on TCR beta sequences and their occurrence across donors. An early release that covered fewer than 750 HLA-typed donors contained approximately 300 gigabases of sequencing data and 65 million to 100 million unique TCR sequences. A later genetic analysis took genome-wide SNP genotypes for about 55% of the 666 donors and used that subset as a discovery cohort. Typing coverage varied by locus: roughly 629-640 donors for A, B, C, DRB1 and DQB1; roughly 510 for DQA1; 606 for DPA1; 450 to 480 for DPB1. An earlier analysis of 587 of the donors used high-throughput TCR beta sequencing to judge whether each TCR beta V gene segment behaved as functional or pseudogenic. The study profiled the T cell repertoires of hundreds of subjects by immunosequencing and related them to cytomegalovirus serostatus. Every discovery cohort repertoire had been produced on one sequencing platform. In addition to the first cohort of roughly 700 subjects, a separate validation cohort of approximately 110 different subjects was used. In a later analysis, previously published TCR beta repertoires from 670 or so donors were re-analyzed and high-resolution HLA genotyping was added so that TCR occurrence patterns could be studied. Overall study results and their limits: A further reported finding was that TCR beta sequences accurately predicted the HLA-A and HLA-B alleles for most subjects in the first cohort. When HLA alleles, especially DR and DQ, strongly co-occurred, TCR associations were difficult to assign to individual alleles. This cohort had only TCR beta chains sequenced, and the lack of alpha or paired-chain data limited which features could be detected. A later analysis associated about 17,000 TCR beta sequences with specific HLA alleles at a false discovery rate of 0.05. An earlier analysis of around 500 of the donors showed that most TCR beta V segments appeared in productive rearrangements either about 87% or about 30% of the time, which broadly matched IMGT annotations. In vitro tests confirmed that a few of the cytomegalovirus-associated TCR beta chains recognize cytomegalovirus antigens. CMV serostatus was the only immune exposure information available for the cohort. Several of the top co-occurrence clusters appeared to be linked to parvovirus B19, influenza, CMV and Epstein-Barr virus, according to a later analysis. Correlated functional status among segregating V segments might be attributable to linkage disequilibrium, but an unknown experimental factor could not be ruled out. The 87-base-pair reads could not distinguish some IMGT-functional V segments, including TRBV6-2 and TRBV6-3, so those segments were excluded. An association between a missense DCLRE1C variant and V-gene and J-gene trimming of TCR beta chains was found in a later genetic analysis and replicated in an independent cohort. A later analysis found that TCR association rates varied across HLA loci, with DRB1 alleles showing the most associated TCRs and HLA-C alleles the fewest. Across donors, most TCR sequences were observed very rarely, whereas some public TCRs were present in many individuals. The earlier analysis of 587 of the donors excluded approximately 15 rarely observed V segments, including chromosome 9 orphons, because counts were too low. Cytomegalovirus status was reported to be diagnosed by the classifier with high specificity and sensitivity in both the original and validation cohorts. Because HLA typing was unavailable for some donors at each locus, only the typed subset was used in association tests. The authors suggested that the approach could potentially be generalized to other disease states and immunological phenotypes. In a later genetic analysis, fewer N-insertions in productive TCRs were reported among donors in an Asian-associated ancestry cluster than the roughly 640-donor mean. In the study, approximately 150 TCR beta chains were listed as associated with cytomegalovirus. A cluster of highly shared sequence variants was judged likely to be a technical artifact of the sequencing pipeline. A later analysis found that HLA-associated TCR beta chains were more clonally expanded and had lower generation probabilities than equally common non-associated chains. Roughly uniform sequencing depth across donors was assumed in presence/absence analyses, although this assumption may not hold. According to a later analysis, most CMV-associated TCR beta chains appeared to be HLA-restricted, and the HLA associations seemed to be driven largely by CMV exposure.

Relative to germline, V is 5 bases shorter and J is 4 bases shorter, with 12 bases between their ends. The CDR3 holds 14 amino acids from the cysteine to the phenylalanine. CDR3 DNA is the only sequence kept; it has 42 bases, read in frame from the first base. CDR1 and CDR2, per the germline V gene, are ENHRY and SYGVKD. Library creation used the immunoSEQ multiplex PCR assay. A mixture of 60 forward primers for TCR Vbeta segments and 13 reverse primers for TCR Jbeta segments was used in the multiplex PCR. Amplification of the CDR3 region of rearranged TCR beta genes was performed with a multiplex PCR assay on genomic DNA. The amplified TCR beta libraries were sequenced on the Illumina HiSeq System as 87-base-pair reads. The original methods were these. Across the 700 or so repertoires, a later analysis counted about 81 million unique TCR beta chains, approximately 12 million of which were shared by at least two donors. To remove PCR and sequencing errors, raw reads were error-corrected and collapsed into unique sequences using a nearest-neighbor algorithm that merged closely related sequences. V, D and J gene segments were assigned by aligning CDR3 sequences to IMGT reference sequences. Each retained sequence needed at least a six-nucleotide match to both a V gene segment and a J gene segment. Rearrangements were classified as productive when the CDR3 lacked stop codons and remained in frame with V and J, and all other rearrangements were classified as non-productive. Following IMGT convention, CDR3 was defined as the stretch from the second conserved V-encoded cysteine up to the conserved J-encoded phenylalanine. In an earlier analysis of some 550 of the donors, sequences lacking an unambiguous match to a single V gene segment were excluded. In an earlier analysis of around 590 of the donors, a V segment was called functional when productive rearrangements were above 56.7%, and segregating when the standard deviation between donors exceeded 5%. A statistical classification framework was built for diagnosing cytomegalovirus status from the catalog of TCR beta chain sequences. In a later analysis, TCR nucleotide sequences were compared against IMGT/GENE-DB human TR gene sequences so that V and J genes could be assigned. Using the TCRdist pipeline, a later analysis assigned CDR3 sequences along with most-parsimonious VDJ recombination scenarios. A later analysis defined each TCR beta chain by its CDR3 amino acid sequence plus V-gene family, and excluded reads lacking a unique V-gene family. As a way to deal with suspected cross-contamination and a sequencing artifact, a later analysis dropped over 550 nucleotide sequences that were highly shared and had low generation probability. For each public chain, a later analysis derived a clonal expansion index from normalized ranks of inferred template counts within each repertoire. Generation probabilities in a later analysis came from a VDJ recombination model fitted to out-of-frame rearrangements, and those results were checked against IGoR. In a later analysis, hypergeometric tests were used to score TCR-TCR, TCR-HLA and TCR-CMV co-occurrence, with a repertoire-size bias correction applied to TCR pairs. A later analysis estimated false discovery rates by permuting HLA or CMV assignments 20 times. In a later analysis, co-occurring TCRs were grouped using DBSCAN, with TCRdist sequence similarity added in when clustering inside HLA-allele-positive subsets. Repertoires with fewer than 30,000 or more than 120,000 public chains, plus five repertoires with anomalous nucleotide sharing, were excluded from co-occurrence clustering. TCRdb carries this immuneACCESS record with in-frame sequences only. Its versions omit some clonotypes, under half of them owing to an unresolved V gene in the studies checked, with the rest unexplained. V and J calls and clone size are given by that table; D and trimming were obtained from the DNA. The sample profile shows approximately 150,000 clones; 65% to 85% of them were found once. The top ten clonotypes cover around 7.7% of the sample.

The cohort was made up of about 610 healthy bone marrow donors. Cohort members were all nominally healthy when sampled, although unrecorded immune exposures were likely present. The donor tested CMV seropositive, placing the donor among the roughly 300 seropositive members of the cohort. A peripheral blood sample was provided by each donor, and peripheral blood mononuclear cells were used for TCR beta sequencing. The Qiagen DNeasy Blood Extraction Kit was used to extract genomic DNA from the blood cell samples. The receptor was isolated from a young woman in good health and CMV-seropositive. The sequence links TRBV10-3 to TRBJ1-3; possibly the D gene is TRBD1, per 6 matching bases. Sequenced material: PBMCs. The CDR3 here reads CAISHRVSGNTIYF. The nucleotides are TGTGCCATCAGTCACAGGGTTTCCGGAAACACCATATATTTT.